A single sample gave rise to the 22 T cell receptor beta chains below, sequenced in a study of T cells after yellow fever vaccination. TCRdb re-analysed the 5' RACE reads in MiXCR, keeping a single row per CDR3 protein. The table includes 200,000 to 300,000 distinct CDR3 sequences, more than 3.5% detected once. Sequenced material: PBMCs, taken 15 days after the yellow fever booster vaccination. These receptors all come from a man aged 18 to 30 who received the YFV17D yellow fever vaccine.

This clonotype was recorded at least ten times. The chain joins TRBV12-3 or TRBV12-4 to TRBJ2-7; 7 nucleotides match TRBD1. This CDR3 is 15 amino acids long. Trimming cost V 6 bases and J 1 base; bases outside gene matches: 9. CDR3: CASRNSGTESYEQYF. CDR3 in DNA: TGTGCCAGCAGGAATTCCGGGACAGAGTCCTACGAGCAGTACTTC.

A remark on this clonotype: A much larger clone lies a single base off, so this may be a read error. V and J are TRBV3-1 and TRBJ2-1; D uncertain. The CDR3 loop spans 12 amino acids. Trimming pared 1 base from V and 12 bases from J, leaving 10 bases between. Germline CDR1 LGHDT, CDR2 YNNKEL (reference sequence). CDR3 coding DNA: TGTGCCAGCAGCCAAGTTAGCCGTGGGCAGTTCTTC. This gives the protein CASSQVSRGQFF.

This clonotype came up many times. The V and J genes are TRBV7-9 and TRBJ1-1; 11 bases agree with TRBD1. Germline V gene data show CDR1 as SEHNR and CDR2 as FQNEAQ (reference sequence). After removal of 5 bases from V and 0 bases from J, the junction contained 8 bases not matched to a gene. CDR3 size: 17 residues. The CDR3 DNA sequence: TGTGCCAGCAGCGCAAGACCGGGACAGGGGGTGAACACTGAAGCTTTCTTT. Translated: CASSARPGQGVNTEAFF.

There are many counts of this clonotype. V gene TRBV7-2 combines with J gene TRBJ2-5, with 9 nucleotides matching TRBD2. V trimming: 2 bases; J trimming: 4 bases; junction bases outside the gene matches: 5. Per the germline V gene, CDR1 is SGHTA and CDR2 is FQGNSA. The CDR3 consists of 15 residues. The CDR3 DNA follows: TGTGCCAGCAGCTTACGGCTAGCGGGGACAGAGACCCAGTACTTC. Its protein is CASSLRLAGTETQYF.

The sample holds many counts of this clonotype. This chain uses TRBV4-2 with TRBJ2-1, with 8 bases lining up with TRBD2. Germline CDR1 and CDR2: LGHNA and YNFKEQ. This CDR3 contains 14 residues. V dropped 7 bases and J dropped 4; count of bases not matched to a gene: 6. In nucleotides, the CDR3 is TGTGCCAGCAACGGGGGGGGCTTGTACAATGAGCAGTTCTTC. The encoded protein is CASNGGGLYNEQFF.

This clonotype showed up many times. Mismatch with germline at one junction end may stem from a read error. The chain has TRBV7-7 and TRBJ2-1; D is possibly TRBD2 (5 bases). In germline, CDR1 is SSHAT, CDR2 FNYEAQ (reference sequence). There are 16 residues in the CDR3. CDR3 coding DNA: TGTGCTAGCAGCTTAGATCCTCCATACCAAGGGAGTGAGCAGTTCTTC. It encodes CASSLDPPYQGSEQFF. Full variable domain (missing parts from reference TRBV7-7 and TRBJ2-1): GAGVSQSPRYKVTKRGQDVTLRCDPISSHATLYWYQQALGQGPEFLTYFNYEAQPDKSGLPSDRFSAERPEGSISTLTIQRTEQRDSAMYRCASSLDPPYQGSEQFFGPGTRLTVL.

This clonotype was seen repeatedly, ten times or more. The chain uses TRBV24-1 and TRBJ2-2; tentatively, D is TRBD1 or TRBD2 (5 bases each). The CDR3 totals 14 residues. The V and J ends lost 2 bases and 5 bases respectively, with 8 bases between them. CDR1 KGHDR and CDR2 SFDVKD come from the germline V gene. The CDR3 loop is CATSDYEGTGELFF. The CDR3 nucleotides are TGTGCCACCAGTGATTACGAGGGGACCGGGGAGCTGTTTTTT.

This clonotype was counted many times. The chain is built from TRBV6-1 and TRBJ2-2, with D unresolved. There are 15 residues in the CDR3. The germline V gene has CDR1 MNHNS and CDR2 SASEGT. V was cut by 5 bases and J by 0 bases, with 10 bases left in between. DNA of the CDR3: TGTGCCAGCAGTCCCCGTATCGCGAACACCGGGGAGCTGTTTTTT. Its protein product is CASSPRIANTGELFF.

This clonotype was seen repeatedly, ten times or more. The chain links TRBV27 to TRBJ2-7; unclear D gene. The CDR3 runs to 15 residues. V was cut by 5 bases and J by 0 bases, with 14 bases left in between. Germline V gene data show CDR1 as MNHEY and CDR2 as SMNVEV (reference sequence). In DNA, the CDR3 is TGTGCCAGCAGTGGACGGAACGGAATCTCCTACGAGCAGTACGTC. It yields the protein CASSGRNGISYEQYV.

Ten or more counts support this clonotype. V and J are TRBV20-1 and TRBJ2-4; possibly TRBD2 for D (7 bases). In germline, CDR1 is DFQATT, CDR2 SNEGSKA (reference sequence). The V gene lost 6 bases and the J gene lost 0 bases, with 12 bases spanning the gap. This CDR3 region has 14 residues. The CDR3 protein is CSADRGAAKNIQYF. DNA of the CDR3: TGCAGTGCGGATCGGGGGGCAGCCAAAAACATTCAGTACTTC.

There are many counts of this clonotype. This chain uses TRBV28 with TRBJ2-5; TRBD2 might be the D (6 bases). V was trimmed by 4 bases and J by 6 bases, leaving 9 bases between them. The CDR3 totals 12 residues. The germline V gene encodes CDR1 MDHEN and CDR2 SYDVKM. The CDR3 is CASSSGRKTQYF. In DNA form, the CDR3 reads TGTGCCAGCAGTTCGGGGAGGAAGACCCAGTACTTC.

This clonotype showed up many times. J is TRBJ1-4 and V is TRBV7-9, with unresolved D. Germline-derived CDR1 and CDR2 are SEHNR and FQNEAQ (reference sequence). The length of the CDR3 is 13 residues. Trimming pared 5 bases from V and 7 bases from J, leaving 11 bases between. CDR3 residues: CASSPASGEKLFF. CDR3 sequence (DNA): TGTGCCAGCAGCCCTGCCTCCGGTGAAAAACTGTTTTTT.

The J gene is TRBJ2-1, the V gene TRBV12-2; no DNA check was done on the table's D call, TRBD1. TRBV12-2 is an annotated pseudogene. The CDR3 has 19 residues. The CDR3: CASRSLGGTARISYNEQFF. In DNA form, the CDR3 reads TGTGCAAGTCGCTCCCTAGGGGGGACAGCCCGCATCTCCTACAATGAGCAGTTCTTC.

In this sample, this clonotype turned up many times. The J gene is TRBJ2-1, the V gene TRBV6-6; D is uncertain. The CDR3 is 11 residues long. V was trimmed by 2 bases and J by 7 bases, leaving 3 bases between them. The germline V gene encodes CDR1 MNHNY and CDR2 SVGAGI (reference sequence). This CDR3 is CASSYRNEQFF. In DNA form, the CDR3 reads TGTGCCAGCAGTTACCGTAATGAGCAGTTCTTC.

This clonotype was detected many times. This chain joins TRBV12-3 or TRBV12-4 and TRBJ1-2; D gene ambiguous. The V end was cut by 10 bases, the J end by 1 base, with 10 bases between. The CDR3 has 12 amino acids. The CDR3 region is CATEAGNYGYTF. Here the CDR3 DNA reads TGTGCCACCGAAGCGGGTAACTATGGCTACACCTTC.

This clonotype has a count of ten or more. The rearrangement uses TRBV5-6 and TRBJ2-7; D remains ambiguous. Germline V CDR1 and CDR2: SGHDT, YYEEEE. V was shortened by 3 bases and J by 0 bases, with 10 bases between the two germline ends. The CDR3 runs 14 residues. The CDR3 protein is CASSSLDDSYEQYV. The CDR3, as DNA: TGTGCCAGCAGCTCCCTCGACGACTCCTACGAGCAGTACGTC.

This clonotype was observed many times. This chain links TRBV12-3 or TRBV12-4 with TRBJ1-1; a possible D gene is TRBD1 (5 bases). The CDR3 contains 13 residues. The V and J ends lost 5 bases and 3 bases respectively, with 10 bases between them. CDR3 coding DNA: TGTGCCAGCAGTATCAGGGAGGACACTGAAGCTTTCTTT. It specifies CASSIREDTEAFF.

The gene calls are TRBV5-1 and TRBJ2-5; 8 bases line up with TRBD1. The CDR3 sequence is 15 residues long. CDR1 is SGHRS and CDR2 is YFSETQ in the germline V gene. V lost 2 bases, J lost 2 bases, and 5 bases stayed unmatched. For the CDR3, the DNA is TGCGCCAGCAGCTTTCAGGGGGCGAGGCAAGAGACCCAGTACTTC. This codes for CASSFQGARQETQYF.

This clonotype was observed many times. The V and J genes are TRBV20-1 and TRBJ2-1; D is unclear. Germline CDR1 and CDR2: DFQATT and SNEGSKA (reference sequence). This CDR3 has 14 residues. Trimming took 4 bases from V and 2 from J, leaving 12 bases between them. DNA of the CDR3: TGCAGTGCTAAACAGCCGAAGACCTACAATGAGCAGTTCTTC. Amino acid sequence: CSAKQPKTYNEQFF.

The table lists this clonotype with many counts. The rearrangement links TRBV4-1 to TRBJ1-5; 9 bases align to TRBD1. CDR1 is MGHRA, CDR2 YSYEKL, per germline. This CDR3 has 15 amino acids. J gave up 5 bases and V 1 base, and 3 bases lay outside the gene matches. CDR3 coding DNA: TGCGCCAGCAGCCAAGCAGGACAGGGGTATCAGCCCCAGCATTTT. As protein: CASSQAGQGYQPQHF.

This clonotype has at least ten counts. This chain connects TRBV7-9 to TRBJ2-1, with 8 bases lining up with TRBD2. Germline V CDR1 and CDR2: SEHNR, FQNEAQ (reference sequence). CDR3 length: 15 amino acids. Losses at the gene ends were 5 bases for V and 2 bases for J; bases not matched to a gene: 5. The CDR3 is CASSPRGAAYNEQFF. DNA of the CDR3: TGTGCCAGCAGCCCGCGGGGGGCTGCCTACAATGAGCAGTTCTTC.

This clonotype occurred many times. The chain has TRBV28 and TRBJ1-3, with D unresolved. Trimming removed 7 bases at V and 4 bases at J, with 8 bases between. Germline CDR1 and CDR2: MDHEN and SYDVKM. This CDR3 contains 12 residues. The CDR3 region is CASNVGGNTIYF. The CDR3 DNA reads TGTGCCAGCAATGTTGGGGGAAACACCATATATTTT.